The 19 T cell receptor beta chains in this list originate from one sample, sequenced in a study of OX40 agonist ivuxolimab in advanced cancers. Assay: immunoSEQ multiplex PCR; the TCRdb copy retains only in-frame clones and omits some. The sample lists approximately 58,000 clones, 80% to 90% occurring once. The material was CD4+ or CD8+ T cells sorted from blood, obtained in a trial of the OX40 agonist ivuxolimab. The receptor source for this set is an adult with an advanced solid tumor such as melanoma, head and neck, liver or kidney cancer.

This sequence joins TRBV4-1 and TRBJ2-1, with 10 bases matching TRBD2. Germline-derived CDR1 and CDR2 are MGHRA and YSYEKL. The CDR3 spans 15 residues. The V and J ends lost 4 bases and 5 bases, in that order; junction bases with no gene match: 5. The CDR3 loop is CASSPAGGWNNEQFF. CDR3 bases: TGCGCCAGCAGCCCAGCGGGAGGGTGGAACAATGAGCAGTTCTTC.

This chain joins TRBV6-1 and TRBJ1-1, with 7 bases identical to TRBD1. Germline CDR1 is MNHNS and CDR2 is SASEGT. This CDR3 has 12 amino acids. After removal of 4 bases from V and 14 bases from J, the junction contained 10 bases not matched to a gene. This CDR3 reads CASSGTGLRSFF. DNA for the CDR3: TGTGCCAGCAGTGGGACAGGCCTACGGTCCTTCTTT.

J is TRBJ2-7 and V is TRBV5-4; D possibly corresponds to TRBD2 (6 bases). The germline V gene has CDR1 SGHNT and CDR2 YYREEE (reference sequence). V was clipped by 1 base and J by 3 bases, with 14 bases between them. This CDR3 is 15 amino acids long. CDR3 protein: CASSLTAGFGYEQYF. The CDR3 nucleotides read TGTGCCAGCAGCTTGACGGCGGGATTCGGCTACGAGCAGTACTTC.

On this clone: The junction departs from germline at one end; a sequencing error may be responsible. This chain connects TRBV4-2 to TRBJ1-2; maybe TRBD1 (5 bases). The CDR3 sequence is 14 residues long. Germline CDR1 reads LGHNA; CDR2 reads YNFKEQ. CDR3 nucleotide sequence: TGTGCCAGCGGCCAAGCTGATAGGGGCTATGGCTACACCTTC. Translating it yields CASGQADRGYGYTF.

V and J are TRBV7-8 and TRBJ1-1; D is possibly TRBD1 (6 bases). Germline CDR1 SGHVS, CDR2 FQNEAQ. Trimming removed 6 bases at V and 1 base at J, with 9 bases between. The CDR3 runs to 13 residues. The CDR3 coding sequence is TGTGCCAGCAGGAGACAGGAGAACACTGAAGCTTTCTTT. It is translated as CASRRQENTEAFF.

This chain joins TRBV5-6 and TRBJ1-1; no clear D. The CDR3 sequence is 12 residues long. Trimming pared 1 base from V and 7 bases from J, leaving 8 bases between. The germline CDR1 and CDR2 sequences are SGHDT and YYEEEE. The CDR3 DNA reads as TGTGCCAGCAGCTTGCTGGGGTATGAAGCTTTCTTT. This sequence encodes CASSLLGYEAFF.

This rearrangement joins TRBV19 to TRBJ1-1, with 9 bases identical to TRBD1. Trimming took 7 bases from V and 4 from J; bases not matched to a gene: 7. Germline V gene sequence: CDR1 LNHDA, CDR2 SQIVND (reference sequence). The CDR3 is 14 amino acids. The CDR3 nucleotides are TGTGCCAGTAAAAAGGACAGGGGAAGCACTGAAGCTTTCTTT. Its protein product is CASKKDRGSTEAFF.

The rearrangement joins TRBV2 to TRBJ2-5; 8 nucleotides align to TRBD1. Germline CDR1 SNHLY, CDR2 FYNNEI. V trimming: 7 bases; J trimming: 5 bases; junction bases outside the gene matches: 12. This CDR3 is built from 15 residues. The CDR3 DNA is TGTGCCAGCACCGTACAGGGGGGTATAAGGGAGACCCAGTACTTC. It encodes CASTVQGGIRETQYF.

The chain links TRBV19 to TRBJ1-1; 10 nucleotides align to TRBD1. CDR3 size: 13 residues. CDR1 is LNHDA, CDR2 SQIVND, per germline (reference sequence). The V and J ends lost 6 bases and 5 bases, in that order; junction bases with no gene match: 3. This CDR3 is CASRGQGRTEAFF. The DNA for the CDR3 is TGTGCCAGTAGGGGACAGGGGAGGACTGAAGCTTTCTTT. Based on the CDR3 plus reference TRBV19 and TRBJ1-1, the full variable domain is DGGITQSPKYLFRKEGQNVTLSCEQNLNHDAMYWYRQDPGQGLRLIYYSQIVNDFQKGDIAEGYSVSREKKESFPLTVTSAQKNPTAFYLCASRGQGRTEAFFGQGTRLTVV.

This clone appeared a few times. The chain combines TRBV2 with TRBJ1-5, with TRBD1 as a possible D gene (6 bases). The V gene lost 2 bases and the J gene lost 5 bases, with 7 bases spanning the gap. Germline CDR1 reads SNHLY; CDR2 reads FYNNEI. CDR3 length: 13 residues. CDR3 protein: CASSETGYQPQHF. The CDR3 coding sequence is TGTGCCAGCAGTGAAACAGGGTATCAGCCCCAGCATTTT.

CDR3 sequence: CASRAGVTGELFF. The CDR3 bases are TGTGCCAGCAGAGCGGGGGTAACCGGGGAGCTGTTTTTT. The chain uses TRBV25-1 and TRBJ2-2, with 8 bases that match TRBD2. With 6 bases clipped from V and 5 bases from J, the junction kept 2 bases outside the gene matches. This CDR3 is 13 amino acids long. Germline assignment: CDR1 MGHDK and CDR2 SYGVNS.

The J gene is TRBJ2-7, the V gene TRBV29-1; D perhaps matches TRBD2 (6 bases). Trimming pared 3 bases from V and 2 bases from J, leaving 8 bases between. Germline V gene sequence: CDR1 SQVTM, CDR2 ANQGSEA. This CDR3 comprises 12 residues. For the CDR3, the DNA is TGCAGCGTTGACGGGGGAGCCTACGAGCAGTACTTC. Encoded protein: CSVDGGAYEQYF.

This rearrangement joins TRBV29-1 to TRBJ2-6; the D is unclear. Trimming took off 5 bases at V and 2 bases at J, with 7 bases between the two ends. From germline, CDR1 is SQVTM and CDR2 ANQGSEA. This CDR3 spans 13 amino acids. The CDR3 DNA follows: TGCAGCGTTCTAGGTCCTGGGGCCAACGTCCTGACTTTC. Its protein is CSVLGPGANVLTF.

The V and J genes are TRBV2 and TRBJ1-2; TRBD1 aligns across 7 bases. The CDR3 spans 14 residues. Germline V CDR1 and CDR2: SNHLY, FYNNEI. The J segment lost 8 bases and the V segment lost 6 bases, leaving 12 bases of the junction unmatched. The CDR3 region has the DNA TGTGCCAGCAGGTACCCGGGACAGCCGCGAGGCTACACCTTC. Translated, it gives CASRYPGQPRGYTF.

This clone has a single count. This chain connects TRBV30 to TRBJ1-5, with TRBD1 matching 10 bases. The CDR3 sequence is 16 residues long. Looked up from germline, CDR1 is GTSNPN and CDR2 is SVGIG (reference sequence). V was pared by 2 bases and J by 3 bases, with 7 bases of the junction left unmatched. CDR3 region: CAWSKWTGGANQPQHF. The CDR3 bases are TGTGCCTGGAGTAAATGGACAGGGGGTGCCAATCAGCCCCAGCATTTT. Drawing the rest from reference TRBV30 and TRBJ1-5, the complete variable domain is SQTIHQWPATLVQPVGSPLSLECTVEGTSNPNLYWYRQAAGRGLQLLFYSVGIGQISSEVPQNLSASRPQDRQFILSSKKLLLSDSGFYLCAWSKWTGGANQPQHFGDGTRLSIL.

The chain has TRBV5-1 and TRBJ2-3, with D possibly called TRBD1 or TRBD2 (5 bases each). Trimming pared 0 bases from V and 3 bases from J, leaving 14 bases between. CDR1 is SGHRS, CDR2 YFSETQ, per germline. The CDR3 runs to 16 residues. In DNA, the CDR3 is TGCGCCAGCAGCTTGGCCCCGAGGGCAGGGACAGATACGCAGTATTTT. It yields the protein CASSLAPRAGTDTQYF.

This sequence joins TRBV7-4 and TRBJ2-2, with D possibly matching TRBD2 (6 bases). Trimming removed 4 bases from V and 2 bases from J, with 14 bases in between. The CDR3 has 16 residues. Germline V gene data show CDR1 as SGHVT and CDR2 as SQSDAQ. The CDR3 is CASSSETEGNTGELFF. The CDR3 coding sequence is TGTGCCAGCAGCTCAGAGACGGAGGGAAACACCGGGGAGCTGTTTTTT. The variable domain in full, completed from reference TRBV7-4 and TRBJ2-2, reads GAGVSQSPRYKVAKRGRDVALRCDSISGHVTLYWYRQTLGQGSEVLTYSQSDAQRDKSGRPSGRFSAERPERSVSTLKIQRTEQGDSAVYLCASSSETEGNTGELFFGEGSRLTVL.

V usage is TRBV7-2 and J usage is TRBJ2-5; 8 positions match TRBD2. The V segment lost 1 base and the J segment 5 bases; nucleotides outside the gene matches: 6. This CDR3 has 15 amino acids. CDR1 is SGHTA, CDR2 FQGNSA, per germline. The CDR3 nucleotides read TGTGCCAGCAGCTTAGGTCTAGCGGGTTGGGAGACCCAGTACTTC. This codes for CASSLGLAGWETQYF.

This chain joins TRBV5-1 and TRBJ2-3; 7 bases agree with TRBD2. The CDR3 totals 15 residues. Per germline, CDR1 SGHRS and CDR2 YFSETQ. V dropped 2 bases and J dropped 5; count of bases not matched to a gene: 8. The CDR3 protein is CASSLPSSGRDTQYF. The DNA for the CDR3 is TGCGCCAGCAGCTTACCGTCTAGCGGTCGAGATACGCAGTATTTT. Full variable domain (outside the CDR3, taken from reference TRBV5-1 and TRBJ2-3): KAGVTQTPRYLIKTRGQQVTLSCSPISGHRSVSWYQQTPGQGLQFLFEYFSETQRNKGNFPGRFSGRQFSNSRSEMNVSTLELGDSALYLCASSLPSSGRDTQYFGPGTRLTVL.